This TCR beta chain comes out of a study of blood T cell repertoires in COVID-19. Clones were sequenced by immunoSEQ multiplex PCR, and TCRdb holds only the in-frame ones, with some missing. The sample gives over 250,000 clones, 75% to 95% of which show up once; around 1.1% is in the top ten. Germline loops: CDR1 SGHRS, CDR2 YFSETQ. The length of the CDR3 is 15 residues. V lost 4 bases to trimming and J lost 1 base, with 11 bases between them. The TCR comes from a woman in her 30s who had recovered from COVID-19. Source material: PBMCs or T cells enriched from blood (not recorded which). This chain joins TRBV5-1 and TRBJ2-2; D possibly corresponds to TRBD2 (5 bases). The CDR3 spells CASSAGGLNTGELFF. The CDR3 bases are TGCGCCAGCAGCGCCGGAGGATTGAACACCGGGGAGCTGTTTTTT.